This is a list of T cell receptor beta chains from one sample in a study of blood T cell repertoires in COVID-19. The assay was immunoSEQ multiplex PCR, and TCRdb's table has in-frame clones only and misses some. The sample includes 110,000 to 150,000 clones, 65% to 90% seen only once; the top ten take over 2.5%. The material sequenced was peripheral blood. Receptor source: a man between 45 and 60 years old with acute or convalescent COVID-19. Both conserved end residues are part of each CDR3. Fields, in order: V gene, D gene, J gene, CDR3 length, clone size, CDR3 DNA, CDR3 protein. A D gene is named only where the DNA matches it firmly. Clone size is stated in some rows and not others, as once, few, many or a class when expanded.

TRBV27,.,TRBJ2-1,14,.,TGTGCCAGCAGTTTTGGAGGGCCCTACAATGAGCAGTTCTTC,CASSFGGPYNEQFF
TRBV6-5,.,TRBJ2-2,13,.,TGTGCCAGCAGTACAGGGTTGGACGGGGAGCTGTTTTTT,CASSTGLDGELFF
TRBV3-1/TRBV3-2,.,TRBJ2-7,14,many,TGTGCCAGCAGCCAAGGGAGGCTGTCCTACGAGCAGTACTTC,CASSQGRLSYEQYF
TRBV6-6,.,TRBJ1-2,14,.,TGTGCCAGCAATCTGGACAGAAGTAACTATGGCTACACCTTC,CASNLDRSNYGYTF
TRBV4-2,TRBD2,TRBJ2-5,16,.,TGTGCCAGCAGCCAAGCCCACGGGACTACCCAAGAGACCCAGTACTTC,CASSQAHGTTQETQYF
TRBV5-1,.,TRBJ1-6,14,.,TGCGCCAGCAGCATAGGGAGTATGTATTCACCCCTCCACTTT,CASSIGSMYSPLHF
TRBV5-4,TRBD1,TRBJ2-2,16,.,TGTGCCAGCAGCACCGAGACAGGGTCCGCCACCGGGGAGCTGTTTTTT,CASSTETGSATGELFF
TRBV28,.,TRBJ2-7,14,few,TGTGCCAGCAGTTTCGGAGGGATTCGCTACGAGCAGTACTTC,CASSFGGIRYEQYF
TRBV12-3/TRBV12-4,.,TRBJ1-2,13,.,TGTGCCAGCAGTTTCGGGGGGAGTGGGGGCTACACCTTC,CASSFGGSGGYTF
TRBV6-4,TRBD2,TRBJ2-1,15,many,TGTGCCAGCAGTGTTATCGGGGGGTCCTACAATGAGCAGTTCTTC,CASSVIGGSYNEQFF
TRBV7-6,.,TRBJ2-7,15,.,TGTGCCAGCAGCCCCCGGACAGATCTCTCCTACGAGCAGTACTTC,CASSPRTDLSYEQYF
TRBV7-9,TRBD2,TRBJ2-7,13,once,TGTGCCAGCAGCCTATGGGACTATCGCGAGCAGTACTTC,CASSLWDYREQYF
TRBV6-6,TRBD2,TRBJ2-7,13,.,TGTGCCAGCAGCTTAGCGGGGACCTACGAGCAGTACTTC,CASSLAGTYEQYF
TRBV7-6,.,TRBJ1-1,17,.,TGTGCCAGCAGCTTATCCCCCACCGTATCCGGGAACACTGAAGCTTTCTTT,CASSLSPTVSGNTEAFF
TRBV6-2/TRBV6-3,TRBD2,TRBJ2-6,19,.,TGTGCCAGCAGTGGGATTAGCGGGGGGGAAAGCTCTGGGGCCAACGTCCTGACTTTC,CASSGISGGESSGANVLTF
TRBV19,TRBD1,TRBJ1-4,13,.,TGTGCCAGTTATAACGGACAGGCTCAAAAACTGTTTTTT,CASYNGQAQKLFF
TRBV6-5,.,TRBJ1-2,13,few,TGTGCCAGCAGTTACGGGGGGAGGGATGGCTACACCTTC,CASSYGGRDGYTF
TRBV3-1/TRBV3-2,.,TRBJ1-3,14,.,TGTGCCAGCAGCCAAGTGGCCTCTGGAAACACCATATATTTT,CASSQVASGNTIYF
TRBV19,.,TRBJ1-2,13,.,TGTGCCAGTAGTCAGACAGCGGAGGGAGGCTACACCTTC,CASSQTAEGGYTF
TRBV28,TRBD1,TRBJ2-7,17,.,TGTGCCAGCAGTTTAGGGGGGACAGGTGGGCTCTCCTACGAGCAGTACTTC,CASSLGGTGGLSYEQYF
TRBV11-1,.,TRBJ1-1,15,.,TGTGCCAGCAGCCCCCGTTCAGCGGGGAACACTGAAGCTTTCTTT,CASSPRSAGNTEAFF
TRBV10-1,.,TRBJ1-5,16,.,TGCGCCAGCAGCCTTCTAGACAGGTATAGCAATCAGCCCCAGCATTTT,CASSLLDRYSNQPQHF
TRBV5-1,TRBD1,TRBJ1-4,17,.,TGCGCCAGCAGCTTGGGGGACAGGAGTACAACTAATGAAAAACTGTTTTTT,CASSLGDRSTTNEKLFF
TRBV5-1,.,TRBJ2-5,11,.,TGCGCCAGCAGTAGCAAAGAGACCCAGTACTTC,CASSSKETQYF
TRBV19,.,TRBJ1-2,17,once,TGTGCCAGTAACCCCCTCCCGGGACAAGGGGCTAACTATGGCTACACCTTC,CASNPLPGQGANYGYTF
TRBV15,TRBD1,TRBJ2-1,16,.,TGTGCCACCAGCAGAGGGGACAGGGGAGCCTACAATGAGCAGTTCTTC,CATSRGDRGAYNEQFF
TRBV19,.,TRBJ2-7,15,.,TGTGCCAGTAGTATTATGGTGGCAGGGTGGGACGAGCAGTACTTC,CASSIMVAGWDEQYF
TRBV4-1,TRBD1,TRBJ1-1,13,.,TGCGCCAGCAGCCGGACAGGGGGCACTGAAGCTTTCTTT,CASSRTGGTEAFF
TRBV5-8,TRBD1,TRBJ2-7,14,.,TGTGCCAGCAGCTCCAGACAGGGGTTCTACGAGCAGTACTTC,CASSSRQGFYEQYF
TRBV4-1,TRBD1,TRBJ1-5,16,.,TGCGCCAGCAGCCATGTTACCGGGACAGGGAATCAGCCCCAGCATTTT,CASSHVTGTGNQPQHF
TRBV10-3,.,TRBJ1-1,16,.,TGTGCCATCAGTGAGTCCGGCCAGGGAGGGGGAACTGAAGCTTTCTTT,CAISESGQGGGTEAFF
TRBV2,.,TRBJ1-5,9,.,TGTGCCAGCGGCTGGCCCCAGCATTTT,CASGWPQHF
TRBV5-4,TRBD2,TRBJ2-2,17,.,TGTGCCAGCAGAACAGGACTAGCGGGGGGGAACACCGGGGAGCTGTTTTTT,CASRTGLAGGNTGELFF
TRBV7-3,.,TRBJ2-1,16,.,TGTGCCAGCAGCTTAGGGGGGGCGAGCTCCTACAATGAGCAGTTCTTC,CASSLGGASSYNEQFF
TRBV18,TRBD1,TRBJ1-4,16,.,TGTGCCAGCTCACCACAACAGGGGAAGTCTAATGAAAAACTGTTTTTT,CASSPQQGKSNEKLFF
TRBV11-2,.,TRBJ2-5,14,.,TGTGCCAGCAGCCCCGGCCCGGGAGACGAGACCCAGTACTTC,CASSPGPGDETQYF
TRBV7-8,TRBD1,TRBJ2-4,16,.,TGTGCCAGCAGCCCGGACAGGATCATAGCCAAAAACATTCAGTACTTC,CASSPDRIIAKNIQYF
TRBV20-1,TRBD2,TRBJ2-7,15,.,TGCAGTGCTAGTAAGTTCGGTAGCGGGACGTACGAGCAGTACTTC,CSASKFGSGTYEQYF
TRBV27,.,TRBJ2-1,13,.,TGTGCCAGCAGCCGCGGGACTTACAATGAGCAGTTCTTC,CASSRGTYNEQFF
TRBV9,TRBD1,TRBJ1-1,15,.,TGTGCCAGCAGCGCCGGACAGGCGTTGAACACTGAAGCTTTCTTT,CASSAGQALNTEAFF
TRBV19,.,TRBJ1-2,14,.,TGTGCCAGTATTGAGGAAATCCCTAACTATGGCTACACCTTC,CASIEEIPNYGYTF
TRBV28,.,TRBJ1-6,13,.,TGTGCCAGCAAGCTCAGAGCGGATTCACCCCTCCACTTT,CASKLRADSPLHF
TRBV28,TRBD2,TRBJ2-4,15,.,TGTGCCAGCAGACCTGGGACTAGCGGGAGGTACATTCAGTACTTC,CASRPGTSGRYIQYF
TRBV5-1,.,TRBJ1-4,15,.,TGCGCCAGCAGCCCAGGAGCGGGACGAAATGAAAAACTGTTTTTT,CASSPGAGRNEKLFF
TRBV18,.,TRBJ2-7,15,.,TGTGCCAGCTCACCGACGCCCACAGGGACCTACGAGCAGTACTTC,CASSPTPTGTYEQYF
TRBV29-1,.,TRBJ2-5,11,.,TGCAGCGTTTCAGGAAAAGAGACCCAGTACTTC,CSVSGKETQYF
TRBV19,.,TRBJ2-2,15,.,TGTGCCAGTAGTCGACAGGTCCGGGGCACCGGGGAGCTGTTTTTT,CASSRQVRGTGELFF
TRBV19,.,TRBJ1-1,14,.,TGTGCCAGTAGTACTCAGGGTCAGGGCACTGAAGCTTTCTTT,CASSTQGQGTEAFF
TRBV7-9,TRBD2,TRBJ2-3,14,.,TGTGCCAGCAGACTAGCGGGAATGACAGATACGCAGTATTTT,CASRLAGMTDTQYF
TRBV6-6,TRBD1,TRBJ1-6,16,.,TGTGCCAGCAGTTACATGGGGGACAGGGTTTCTTCACCCCTCCACTTT,CASSYMGDRVSSPLHF
TRBV7-9,TRBD2,TRBJ2-2,15,.,TGTGCCAGCAGCCGAACTAGCGGGAGGTCCGGGGAGCTGTTTTTT,CASSRTSGRSGELFF